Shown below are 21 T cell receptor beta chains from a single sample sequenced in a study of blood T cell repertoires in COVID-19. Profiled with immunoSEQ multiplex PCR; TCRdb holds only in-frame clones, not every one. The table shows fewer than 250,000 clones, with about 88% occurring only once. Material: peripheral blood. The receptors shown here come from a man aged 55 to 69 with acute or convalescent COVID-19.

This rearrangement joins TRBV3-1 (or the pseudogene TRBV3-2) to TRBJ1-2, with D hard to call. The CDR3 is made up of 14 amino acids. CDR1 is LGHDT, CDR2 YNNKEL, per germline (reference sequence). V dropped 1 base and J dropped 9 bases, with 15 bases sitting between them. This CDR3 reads CASSQGADIVRYTF. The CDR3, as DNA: TGTGCCAGCAGCCAAGGGGCCGACATCGTGCGCTACACCTTC.

The CDR3, as DNA: TGTGCCAGCAGGCATACAGCAGGGGCTGGCGGGGAGCTGTTTTTT. Protein: CASRHTAGAGGELFF. J is TRBJ2-2 and V is TRBV5-5, with TRBD1 as a possible D gene (6 bases). The CDR3 length is 15 residues. V shed 5 bases and J shed 7 bases, with 18 bases lying between them. Germline V gene lookup returns CDR1 SGHKS and CDR2 YYEKEE (reference sequence).

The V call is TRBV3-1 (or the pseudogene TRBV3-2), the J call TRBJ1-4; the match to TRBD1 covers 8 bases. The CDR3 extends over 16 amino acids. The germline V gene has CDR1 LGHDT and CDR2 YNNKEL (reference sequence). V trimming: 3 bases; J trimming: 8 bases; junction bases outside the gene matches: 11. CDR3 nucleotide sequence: TGTGCCAGCAGCCAGCCCAGGGGGCGAAGAGGAGAAAAACTGTTTTTT. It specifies CASSQPRGRRGEKLFF.

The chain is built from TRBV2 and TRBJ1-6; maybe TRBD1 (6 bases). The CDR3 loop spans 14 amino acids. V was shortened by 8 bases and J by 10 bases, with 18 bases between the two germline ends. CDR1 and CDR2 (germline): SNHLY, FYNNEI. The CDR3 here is CASGGDTSFSPLHF. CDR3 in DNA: TGTGCCAGCGGGGGGGACACCTCTTTCTCACCCCTCCACTTT.

The CDR3 loop reads CASSVGQGALDYGYTF. As DNA, the CDR3 is TGTGCCAGCAGTGTGGGTCAGGGGGCGCTTGACTATGGCTACACCTTC. The rearrangement uses TRBV25-1 and TRBJ1-2, with 8 bases fitting TRBD1. The V and J ends lost 4 bases and 3 bases, in that order; junction bases with no gene match: 10. Germline V gene data show CDR1 as MGHDK and CDR2 as SYGVNS. There are 16 residues in the CDR3.

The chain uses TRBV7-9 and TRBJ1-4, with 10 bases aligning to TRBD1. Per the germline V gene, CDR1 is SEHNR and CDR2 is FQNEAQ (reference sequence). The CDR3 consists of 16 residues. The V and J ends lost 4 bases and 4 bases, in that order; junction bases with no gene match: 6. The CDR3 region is CASSSTGQGVNEKLFF. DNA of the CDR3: TGTGCCAGCAGCTCAACCGGACAGGGGGTTAATGAAAAACTGTTTTTT.

The CDR3: CASSKHDGGVEGNTIYF. The CDR3 nucleotides read TGTGCCAGCAGCAAACACGACGGAGGGGTTGAGGGAAACACCATATATTTT. The genes are TRBV21-1 and TRBJ1-3. TRBV21-1 is a recognized pseudogene. This CDR3 is built from 17 residues.

CDR3 in DNA: TGCGCCAGCAGCTCACAGCCGGGGGTTCCAGATACGCAGTATTTT. Translation gives CASSSQPGVPDTQYF. This sequence joins TRBV5-1 and TRBJ2-3, with D maybe TRBD2 (6 bases). Germline-derived CDR1 and CDR2 are SGHRS and YFSETQ. The CDR3 loop spans 15 amino acids. Trimming cost V 3 bases and J 4 bases, with 15 bases left between them.

CDR3 region: CASSPGQGPYEQYF. The CDR3 bases are TGTGCCAGCTCACCGGGACAGGGACCCTACGAGCAGTACTTC. The V and J genes are TRBV18 and TRBJ2-7; 9 nucleotides match TRBD1. Looked up from germline, CDR1 is KGHSH and CDR2 is LQKENI. There are 14 residues in the CDR3. The J segment lost 2 bases and the V segment lost 3 bases, leaving 2 bases of the junction unmatched.

For the CDR3, the DNA is TGCGCCAGCAGCGCCGCGCGGGGTCTCTACGAGCAGTACTTC. Translating it yields CASSAARGLYEQYF. The V gene is TRBV5-1, the J gene TRBJ2-7; D might be TRBD2 (6 bases). Germline CDR1 is SGHRS and CDR2 is YFSETQ. V dropped 4 bases and J dropped 3 bases, with 14 bases sitting between them. The CDR3 length is 14 residues.

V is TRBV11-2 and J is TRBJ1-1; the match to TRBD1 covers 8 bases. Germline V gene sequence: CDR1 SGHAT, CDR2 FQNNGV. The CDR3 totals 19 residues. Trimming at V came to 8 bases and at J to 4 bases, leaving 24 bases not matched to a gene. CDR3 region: CASGQTPDRVVSLFTEAFF. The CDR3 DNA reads TGTGCCAGCGGACAAACTCCGGACAGGGTAGTCAGTTTGTTCACTGAAGCTTTCTTT.

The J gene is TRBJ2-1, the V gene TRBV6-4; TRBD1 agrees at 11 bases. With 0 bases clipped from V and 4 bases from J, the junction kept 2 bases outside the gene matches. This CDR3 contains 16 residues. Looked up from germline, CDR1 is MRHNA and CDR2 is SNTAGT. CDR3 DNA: TGTGCCAGCAGTGACTCCGGGACAGGGGGATACAATGAGCAGTTCTTC. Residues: CASSDSGTGGYNEQFF.

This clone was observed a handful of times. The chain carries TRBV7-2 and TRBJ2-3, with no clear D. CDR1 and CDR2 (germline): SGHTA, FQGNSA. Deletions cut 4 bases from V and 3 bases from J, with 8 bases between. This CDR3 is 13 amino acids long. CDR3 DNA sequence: TGTGCCAGCAGCTCCCTAAGAACAGATACGCAGTATTTT. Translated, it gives CASSSLRTDTQYF.

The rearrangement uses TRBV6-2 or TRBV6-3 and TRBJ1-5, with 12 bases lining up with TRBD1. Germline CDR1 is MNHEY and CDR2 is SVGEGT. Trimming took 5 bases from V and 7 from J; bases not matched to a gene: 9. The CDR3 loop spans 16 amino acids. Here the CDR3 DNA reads TGTGCCAGCAGTACCCTGGGACAGGGGGCGAGGCAGCCCCAGCATTTT. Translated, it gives CASSTLGQGARQPQHF.

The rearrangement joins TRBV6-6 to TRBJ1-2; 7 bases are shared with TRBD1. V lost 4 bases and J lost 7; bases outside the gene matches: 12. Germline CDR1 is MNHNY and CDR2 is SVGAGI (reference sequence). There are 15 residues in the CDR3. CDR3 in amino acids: CASSFPGGSEFGYTF. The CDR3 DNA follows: TGTGCCAGCAGTTTCCCAGGGGGTTCGGAGTTTGGCTACACCTTC.

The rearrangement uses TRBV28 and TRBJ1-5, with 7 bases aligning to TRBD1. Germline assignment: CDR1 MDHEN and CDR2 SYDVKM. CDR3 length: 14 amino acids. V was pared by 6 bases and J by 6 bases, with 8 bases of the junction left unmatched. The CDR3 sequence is CASSRDRVTQPQHF. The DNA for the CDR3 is TGTGCCAGCAGCCGCGACAGGGTGACTCAGCCCCAGCATTTT. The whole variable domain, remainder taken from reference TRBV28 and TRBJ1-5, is DVKVTQSSRYLVKRTGEKVFLECVQDMDHENMFWYRQDPGLGLRLIYFSYDVKMKEKGDIPEGYSVSREKKERFSLILESASTNQTSMYLCASSRDRVTQPQHFGDGTRLSIL.

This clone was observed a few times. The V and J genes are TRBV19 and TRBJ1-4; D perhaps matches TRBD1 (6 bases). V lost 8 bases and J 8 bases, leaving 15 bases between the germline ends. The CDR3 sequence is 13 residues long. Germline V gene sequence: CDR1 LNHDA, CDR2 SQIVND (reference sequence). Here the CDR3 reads CASGQRVQEKLFF. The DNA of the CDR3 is TGTGCCAGTGGACAGAGGGTACAAGAAAAACTGTTTTTT.

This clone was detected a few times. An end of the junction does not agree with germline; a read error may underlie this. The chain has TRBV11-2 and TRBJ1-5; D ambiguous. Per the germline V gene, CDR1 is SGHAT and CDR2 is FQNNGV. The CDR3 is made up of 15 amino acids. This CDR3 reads CASSLDAGGNQPQHF. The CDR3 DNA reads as TGTGCCAGCAGCCTAGACGCGGGCGGCAATCAGCCCCAGCATTTT.

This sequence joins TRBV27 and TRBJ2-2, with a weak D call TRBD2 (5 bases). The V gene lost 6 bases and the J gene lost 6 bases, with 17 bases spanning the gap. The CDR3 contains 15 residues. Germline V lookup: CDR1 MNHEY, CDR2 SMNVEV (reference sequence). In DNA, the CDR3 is TGTGCCAGCAGAGAACTTCTCCGAGGGTCCGGGGAGCTGTTTTTT. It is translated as CASRELLRGSGELFF.

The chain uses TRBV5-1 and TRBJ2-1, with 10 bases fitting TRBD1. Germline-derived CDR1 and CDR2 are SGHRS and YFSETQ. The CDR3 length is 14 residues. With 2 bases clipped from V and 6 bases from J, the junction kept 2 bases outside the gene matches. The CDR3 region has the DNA TGCGCCAGCAGCTTCCGGGACAGGGGCAATGAGCAGTTCTTC. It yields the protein CASSFRDRGNEQFF.

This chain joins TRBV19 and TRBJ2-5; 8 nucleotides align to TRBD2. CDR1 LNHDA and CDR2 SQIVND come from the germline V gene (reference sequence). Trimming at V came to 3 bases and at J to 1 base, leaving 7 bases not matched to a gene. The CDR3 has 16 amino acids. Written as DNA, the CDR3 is TGTGCCAGTAGTATGGGTTGGCGGGGGGCCCAAGAGACCCAGTACTTC. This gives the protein CASSMGWRGAQETQYF.